This TCR beta chain was recorded in a study of OX40 agonist ivuxolimab in advanced cancers. As for the study in general: Patients achieving partial responses numbered three: one hepatocellular carcinoma case and two cutaneous melanoma cases.

CDR1 is KGHSH, CDR2 LQKENI, per germline. This CDR3 contains 15 residues. Germline trimming cut 3 bases from V and 5 bases from J; bases unmatched to any gene: 7. General observations from the study: Antigen specificity was not determined for the expanded peripheral T cells. The study found among the lowest clonal expansion in partial responders at 0.1-3.0 mg/kg.

The assay was immunoSEQ multiplex PCR, and TCRdb's table has in-frame clones only and misses some. The sample lists tens of thousands of clones, 80% to 90% occurring once. This clone was seen just once. Its antigen is as yet unknown. The chain uses TRBV18 and TRBJ2-3; 8 nucleotides align to TRBD1. The clonotype comes from an adult with an advanced solid tumor such as melanoma, head and neck, liver or kidney cancer. Specimen: CD4+ or CD8+ T cells sorted from blood, collected in a trial of the OX40 agonist ivuxolimab. CDR3 bases: TGTGCCAGCTCACCGCTGACAGGGGATGGAGATACGCAGTATTTT. Translated: CASSPLTGDGDTQYF.